This TCR beta chain is from a study of tissue T cells after allogeneic stem cell transplantation. Time point indicated: mouse harvest day 14 after allogeneic transplant. The graft held 10^6 splenic CD5+ T cells and 10^7 T-cell-depleted bone marrow cells. B6 (H2b) cells into BALB/c (H2d) mice; tissues taken at day 7 or 14. As concerns this clone: Its antigen remains unidentified. The genes and germline here are from mouse.

Study observations and caveats: Tissue-detected TCR repertoire was only partly captured by blood and spleen T cells.

This table comes from immunoSEQ multiplex PCR, and its TCRdb copy is limited to in-frame clones, with some not included. The sample has more than 5,500 clones, less than 55% seen once. The clonotype was recovered from a female BALB/c mouse given C57BL/6 T cells with graft-versus-host disease after an allogeneic hematopoietic cell transplant. The sequenced sample consisted of gut tissue.

The DNA read from the CDR3 is TGCTCCAGCAGTCAGCAGGGCGGGGACACCCAGTAC. This encodes CSSSQQGGDTQY. The CDR3 as a whole reads CSSSQQGGDTQYF. This chain connects TRBV23 to TRBJ2-5; TRBD1, the table's D call, lacks a check against the DNA. The read comes to an end 1 residue before the CDR3 does, leaving the germline J gene to fill in the end. Germline loops: CDR1 KGHTA, CDR2 FQNQQP. The CDR3 is 13 amino acids.